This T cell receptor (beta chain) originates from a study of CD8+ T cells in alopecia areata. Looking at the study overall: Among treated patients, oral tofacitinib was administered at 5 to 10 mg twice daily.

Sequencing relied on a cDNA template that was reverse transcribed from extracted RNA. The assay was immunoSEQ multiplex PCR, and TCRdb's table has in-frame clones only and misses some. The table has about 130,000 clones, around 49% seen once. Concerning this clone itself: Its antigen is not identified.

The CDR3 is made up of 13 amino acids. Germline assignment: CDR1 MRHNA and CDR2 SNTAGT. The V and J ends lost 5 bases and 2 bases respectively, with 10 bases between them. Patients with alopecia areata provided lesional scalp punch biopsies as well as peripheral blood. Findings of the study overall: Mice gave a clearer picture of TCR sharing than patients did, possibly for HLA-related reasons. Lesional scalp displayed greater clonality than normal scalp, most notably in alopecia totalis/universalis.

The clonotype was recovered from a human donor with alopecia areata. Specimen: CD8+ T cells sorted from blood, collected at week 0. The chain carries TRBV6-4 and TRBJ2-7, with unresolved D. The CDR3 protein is CASSPLPTYEQYF. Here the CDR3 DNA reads TGTGCCAGCAGTCCCCTCCCCACCTACGAGCAGTACTTC.